Below are 25 T cell receptor beta chains sequenced from a single sample in a study of blood T cell repertoires in COVID-19. The assay was immunoSEQ multiplex PCR, and TCRdb's table has in-frame clones only and misses some. The data show around 300,000 clones, roughly 89% seen once. The specimen sequenced was PBMCs or T cells enriched from blood (not recorded which). The receptors derive from a woman aged 40 to 55 who had recovered from COVID-19.

CDR3 loop: CASSPGTSGRTWETQYF. CDR3 in DNA: TGTGCCAGCAGCCCCGGGACTAGCGGGAGGACGTGGGAGACCCAGTACTTC. This rearrangement joins TRBV7-2 to TRBJ2-5, with 15 bases matching TRBD2. The CDR3 length is 17 residues. Germline CDR1 and CDR2: SGHTA and FQGNSA. The V segment lost 5 bases and the J segment 5 bases; nucleotides outside the gene matches: 9.

The CDR3 bases are TGTGCTAGTGGTTTGGGAGGAGGGGTGTACGTGTACAATGAGCAGTTCTTC. It specifies CASGLGGGVYVYNEQFF. V is TRBV12-5 and J is TRBJ2-1, with D possibly TRBD2 on 6 matching bases. Trimming cost V 1 base and J 4 bases, with 17 bases left between them. Germline V gene data show CDR1 as LGHNT and CDR2 as FRNRAP. The CDR3 loop spans 17 amino acids.

The gene calls are TRBV12-3 or TRBV12-4 and TRBJ1-1; unclear D gene. The ends were cut back, 5 bases at V and 1 base at J, with 8 bases in the middle. This CDR3 is built from 13 residues. The DNA for the CDR3 is TGTGCCAGCAGTCCGAGTTGGAACACTGAAGCTTTCTTT. Protein: CASSPSWNTEAFF.

The sample holds one count of this clone. Other DNA sequences from this sample encode an identical CDR3 as well. CDR3 loop: CASSLARSNTEAFF. The CDR3 DNA reads as TGCGCCAGCAGCTTGGCGAGGTCGAACACTGAAGCTTTCTTT. The genes are TRBV5-1 and TRBJ1-1; D uncertain. There are 14 residues in the CDR3. Trimming removed 0 bases at V and 1 base at J, with 7 bases between. Germline V gene data show CDR1 as SGHRS and CDR2 as YFSETQ.

This clone was observed once. V gene TRBV9 combines with J gene TRBJ2-4; maybe TRBD2 (6 bases). Germline CDR1 and CDR2: SGDLS and YYNGEE. The CDR3 extends over 17 amino acids. V gave up 4 bases and J gave up 0 bases, with 17 bases separating them. The CDR3 nucleotides read TGTGCCAGCAGCCCATTAGCGGACACTACAGCCAAAAACATTCAGTACTTC. Encoded protein: CASSPLADTTAKNIQYF.

The rearrangement links TRBV7-9 to TRBJ1-2, with D possibly TRBD1 on 6 matching bases. CDR3 length: 12 amino acids. Germline-derived CDR1 and CDR2 are SEHNR and FQNEAQ (reference sequence). V was clipped by 1 base and J by 8 bases, with 8 bases between them. The CDR3 nucleotides are TGTGCCAGCAGCTTAGAGGGGGTCGGCTACACCTTC. Translating it yields CASSLEGVGYTF.

This chain connects TRBV11-1 to TRBJ2-2, with a possible D match to TRBD2 (7 bases). Germline loops: CDR1 SGHAT, CDR2 FQDESV (reference sequence). The CDR3 runs 14 residues. V shed 7 bases and J shed 6 bases, with 15 bases lying between them. CDR3 region: CASKGGQSAGELFF. DNA for the CDR3: TGTGCCAGCAAGGGGGGGCAATCTGCCGGGGAGCTGTTTTTT.

V usage is TRBV2 and J usage is TRBJ2-7; 9 bases align to TRBD2. There are 14 residues in the CDR3. The V gene's germline CDR1 is SNHLY and CDR2 FYNNEI. V dropped 4 bases and J dropped 6; count of bases not matched to a gene: 7. The CDR3 bases are TGTGCCAGCAGTGTGGGCGGGGGGGCCGCCGAGCAGTACTTC. Translating it yields CASSVGGGAAEQYF.

This clone was picked up one time. This rearrangement joins TRBV7-8 to TRBJ1-1, with 7 nucleotides matching TRBD1. This CDR3 comprises 14 residues. Per the germline V gene, CDR1 is SGHVS and CDR2 is FQNEAQ. V was clipped by 5 bases and J by 4 bases; unmatched bases: 7. In DNA, the CDR3 is TGTGCCAGCAGCACAACAGGGGCGGCCACTGAAGCTTTCTTT. Amino acids: CASSTTGAATEAFF.

The V call is TRBV25-1, the J call TRBJ2-5; 9 bases fit TRBD1. Germline V gene sequence: CDR1 MGHDK, CDR2 SYGVNS. Losses at the gene ends were 1 base for V and 2 bases for J; bases not matched to a gene: 5. This CDR3 spans 16 amino acids. CDR3 in amino acids: CASSEFLGTGQETQYF. In DNA form, the CDR3 reads TGTGCCAGCAGTGAATTTCTCGGGACAGGGCAAGAGACCCAGTACTTC.

The chain has TRBV20-1 and TRBJ2-5; D is uncertain. The CDR3 totals 9 residues. The germline gives CDR1 DFQATT, CDR2 SNEGSKA (reference sequence). Trimming cost V 5 bases and J 5 bases, with 3 bases left between them. In DNA form, the CDR3 reads TGCAGTGCTCGGGAGACCCAGTACTTC. This gives the protein CSARETQYF.

The chain is built from TRBV4-1 and TRBJ1-6; D is possibly TRBD1 (5 bases). The CDR3 contains 17 residues. V lost 0 bases and J 8 bases, leaving 17 bases between the germline ends. The V gene's germline CDR1 is MGHRA and CDR2 YSYEKL. The CDR3 coding sequence is TGCGCCAGCAGCCAAGATACGGGGCGTGGGGGGGATTCACCCCTCCACTTT. Protein sequence: CASSQDTGRGGDSPLHF.

The chain couples TRBV7-9 to TRBJ1-1, with TRBD1 as a possible D gene (6 bases). The CDR3 runs 19 residues. The germline gives CDR1 SEHNR, CDR2 FQNEAQ (reference sequence). V was cut by 5 bases and J by 5 bases, with 30 bases left in between. CDR3 sequence: CASSLPTKYPGKGGTEAFF. The CDR3 bases are TGTGCCAGCAGCCTACCCACTAAATACCCCGGGAAGGGGGGGACTGAAGCTTTCTTT.

The CDR3 loop reads CAISGSAGTEAFF. CDR3 DNA sequence: TGTGCCATCAGTGGGTCTGCAGGGACTGAAGCTTTCTTT. V usage is TRBV10-3 and J usage is TRBJ1-1, with D tentatively TRBD1 (5 bases). The germline V gene encodes CDR1 ENHRY and CDR2 SYGVKD. V gave up 4 bases and J gave up 5 bases, with 11 bases separating them. This CDR3 comprises 13 residues.

V gene TRBV6-1 combines with J gene TRBJ2-7; 10 nucleotides align to TRBD2. Germline CDR1 is MNHNS and CDR2 is SASEGT. V shed 3 bases, J shed 6 bases, and the junction held 5 bases outside the gene matches. The CDR3 sequence is 14 residues long. The CDR3 loop reads CASSEGLAGAEQYF. The CDR3 coding sequence is TGTGCCAGCAGTGAGGGCCTAGCGGGAGCCGAGCAGTACTTC.

The rearrangement uses TRBV7-3 and TRBJ2-2, with D tentatively TRBD1 (6 bases). Trimming pared 4 bases from V and 1 base from J, leaving 13 bases between. CDR3 length: 16 amino acids. Germline V gene sequence: CDR1 SGHTA, CDR2 FQGTGA. The CDR3 nucleotides read TGTGCCAGCAGCTCACAGGGCGGGCTGAACACCGGGGAGCTGTTTTTT. This gives the protein CASSSQGGLNTGELFF.

This chain's CDR3 is CATSEGGPSNQPQHF. The CDR3 nucleotides are TGTGCCACCAGTGAAGGGGGTCCCTCCAATCAGCCCCAGCATTTT. The chain couples TRBV24-1 to TRBJ1-5, with D possibly matching TRBD1 (6 bases). The CDR3 spans 15 residues. The V end lost 4 bases, the J end lost 3 bases, and 12 bases lay between the germline ends. The germline CDR1 and CDR2 sequences are KGHDR and SFDVKD.

Here the CDR3 DNA reads TGTGCCAGCTCACCACCGGAGGCATACTACTATGGCTACACCTTC. This sequence encodes CASSPPEAYYYGYTF. V usage is TRBV18 and J usage is TRBJ1-2, with D unresolved. Trimming removed 0 bases from V and 3 bases from J, with 11 bases in between. There are 15 residues in the CDR3. Germline V gene sequence: CDR1 KGHSH, CDR2 LQKENI.

In nucleotides, the CDR3 is TGTGCCAGTAGTAGGATGGCCGCAGGGACCCAGTACTTC. As protein: CASSRMAAGTQYF. The chain carries TRBV19 and TRBJ2-5, with D uncertain. The germline gives CDR1 LNHDA, CDR2 SQIVND (reference sequence). This CDR3 spans 13 amino acids. Trimming shortened V by 4 bases and J by 7 bases, and 13 bases separated the two germline ends. The entire variable domain, with the rest obtained from reference TRBV19 and TRBJ2-5, is as follows: DGGITQSPKYLFRKEGQNVTLSCEQNLNHDAMYWYRQDPGQGLRLIYYSQIVNDFQKGDIAEGYSVSREKKESFPLTVTSAQKNPTAFYLCASSRMAAGTQYFGPGTRLLVL.

The chain is built from TRBV7-2 and TRBJ2-3, with D uncertain. The CDR3 spans 13 residues. With 0 bases removed from V and 5 bases from J, the gap between germline ends came to 6 bases. CDR1 is SGHTA and CDR2 is FQGNSA in the germline V gene. This CDR3 is CASSLASGDTQYF. The DNA for the CDR3 is TGTGCCAGCAGCTTAGCTTCAGGAGATACGCAGTATTTT.

J is TRBJ2-5 and V is TRBV3-1 (or the pseudogene TRBV3-2); 10 nucleotides line up with TRBD2. The ends lost 4 bases at V and 7 bases at J; junction bases unmatched: 12. Per the germline V gene, CDR1 is LGHDT and CDR2 is YNNKEL (reference sequence). This CDR3 has 16 residues. CDR3 sequence (DNA): TGTGCCAGCAGCCCCCGGGTAGCGGGGGGCCTGAGGACCCAGTACTTC. Amino acid sequence: CASSPRVAGGLRTQYF.

The gene calls are TRBV4-3 and TRBJ2-3; D unresolved. V was shortened by 4 bases and J by 4 bases, with 9 bases between the two germline ends. The V gene's germline CDR1 is LGHNA and CDR2 YSLEER. The CDR3 extends over 13 amino acids. This chain's CDR3 is CASSLSRADTQYF. In DNA, the CDR3 is TGCGCCAGCAGCCTTAGTAGAGCAGATACGCAGTATTTT.

This chain uses TRBV7-2 with TRBJ1-2; a possible D gene is TRBD1 (6 bases). The CDR3 has 13 residues. The V end lost 5 bases, the J end lost 4 bases, and 11 bases lay between the germline ends. From germline, CDR1 is SGHTA and CDR2 FQGNSA. DNA of the CDR3: TGTGCCAGCAGCCCACACAGGGTCTATGGCTACACCTTC. Protein sequence: CASSPHRVYGYTF.

The chain combines TRBV6-2 or TRBV6-3 with TRBJ2-7, with 7 bases lining up with TRBD2. The length of the CDR3 is 15 residues. Germline V gene data show CDR1 as MNHEY and CDR2 as SVGEGT. The junction had 9 bases not matched to a gene; V was cut back by 0 bases and J by 7 bases. The CDR3, as DNA: TGTGCCAGCAGTTACTCGACGGGAGGCCCGGGGGAGCAGTACTTC. Its protein is CASSYSTGGPGEQYF.

This chain's CDR3 is CASSLTSGRPYEQYF. Here the CDR3 DNA reads TGTGCCAGCAGCCTTACTAGCGGGAGGCCGTACGAGCAGTACTTC. The chain recombines TRBV14 with TRBJ2-7; 12 nucleotides align to TRBD2. This CDR3 is built from 15 residues. Looked up from germline, CDR1 is SGHDN and CDR2 is FVKESK. V was clipped by 4 bases and J by 4 bases; unmatched bases: 5.